A single sample is the source of the 10 T cell receptor beta chains below, sequenced in a study of identifying expanded T cells in peripheral blood. Some clones are missing from TCRdb's copy, which holds only in-frame ones; the method was immunoSEQ multiplex PCR. The table lists about 91,000 clones, roughly 90% of them singletons, with roughly 3.9% in the top ten. Material: blood. The receptors stem from a person between 18 and 75 years old in good health.

This chain links TRBV2 with TRBJ1-1; D gene ambiguous. From germline, CDR1 is SNHLY and CDR2 FYNNEI. This CDR3 comprises 13 residues. V lost 3 bases, J lost 7 bases, and 12 bases lay in between. The CDR3, as DNA: TGTGCCAGCAGTGAGGAGACCGCGGATGAAGCTTTCTTT. It codes for CASSEETADEAFF.

This clone is a singleton in its sample. This chain uses TRBV28 with TRBJ1-3, with D unclear. Per the germline V gene, CDR1 is MDHEN and CDR2 is SYDVKM. This CDR3 comprises 14 residues. Trimming shortened V by 4 bases and J by 0 bases, and 7 bases separated the two germline ends. The CDR3: CASSSGSSGNTIYF. DNA of the CDR3: TGTGCCAGCAGTTCTGGGAGCTCTGGAAACACCATATATTTT.

The chain uses TRBV6-6 and TRBJ2-1; 10 nucleotides align to TRBD1. Germline loops: CDR1 MNHNY, CDR2 SVGAGI (reference sequence). The CDR3 spans 15 residues. The V segment lost 6 bases and the J segment 7 bases; nucleotides outside the gene matches: 9. The DNA of the CDR3 is TGTGCCAGCAGCCCCGGGACAGGGGTGAGGAATGAGCAGTTCTTC. Its protein product is CASSPGTGVRNEQFF.

The rearrangement joins TRBV18 to TRBJ1-2; weak D call: TRBD1 (6 bases). The V end lost 3 bases, the J end lost 6 bases, and 17 bases lay between the germline ends. The germline CDR1 and CDR2 sequences are KGHSH and LQKENI. This CDR3 spans 15 amino acids. CDR3 protein: CASSPKQGPNDGYTF. In nucleotides, the CDR3 is TGTGCCAGCTCACCGAAACAGGGACCAAATGATGGCTACACCTTC.

Only a few counts were recorded for this clone. The chain couples TRBV23-1 to TRBJ1-2; the D is unclear. TRBV23-1 is treated as an ORF (open reading frame) with a function not yet certain. The CDR3 has 14 residues. Trimming left V 1 base short and J 4 bases short, with 10 bases between. CDR3 loop: CASSQLARTYGYTF. The CDR3 nucleotides are TGCGCCAGCAGTCAATTGGCTAGGACCTATGGCTACACCTTC.

The J gene is TRBJ2-5, the V gene TRBV7-6; 10 bases fit TRBD2. Germline lookup yields CDR1 SGHVS and CDR2 FNYEAQ. V lost 1 base to trimming and J lost 5 bases; unmatched junction nucleotides: 10. The CDR3 totals 17 residues. CDR3 nucleotides: TGTGCCAGCAGCTTAGAAGAGGCACTAGCGGGGTTTGAGACCCAGTACTTC. Encoded protein: CASSLEEALAGFETQYF.

The chain carries TRBV6-4 and TRBJ2-3; TRBD2 matches 8 bases. The V gene end was trimmed by 0 bases and the J gene end by 1 base; junction bases not matched to a gene: 3. This CDR3 comprises 16 residues. Germline loops: CDR1 MRHNA, CDR2 SNTAGT. The CDR3 DNA is TGTGCCAGCAGTGACTCGAGCGGGGGAGGCACAGATACGCAGTATTTT. This encodes CASSDSSGGGTDTQYF.

The V call is TRBV14, the J call TRBJ1-6; D not resolved. The germline gives CDR1 SGHDN, CDR2 FVKESK. The CDR3 spans 15 residues. V lost 0 bases and J lost 4, with 7 bases in between. The CDR3 bases are TGTGCCAGCAGCCAAGAGGCAGGTTATAATTCACCCCTCCACTTT. It yields the protein CASSQEAGYNSPLHF.

V is TRBV25-1 and J is TRBJ1-1; 10 positions agree with TRBD1. The CDR3 contains 14 residues. Unmatched junction bases numbered 4, after V lost 4 bases and J lost 5 bases. CDR1 is MGHDK, CDR2 SYGVNS, per germline. CDR3 amino acids: CASSAGTGVTEAFF. Written as DNA, the CDR3 is TGTGCCAGCAGTGCCGGGACAGGGGTAACTGAAGCTTTCTTT.

J is TRBJ2-3 and V is TRBV4-3; TRBD1 agrees at 9 bases. CDR3 length: 16 residues. Germline CDR1 is LGHNA and CDR2 is YSLEER. Unmatched junction bases numbered 5, after V lost 0 bases and J lost 4 bases. The CDR3 DNA reads as TGCGCCAGCAGCCAAGATTTCACAGGGGGCGCAGATACGCAGTATTTT. Amino acid sequence: CASSQDFTGGADTQYF.